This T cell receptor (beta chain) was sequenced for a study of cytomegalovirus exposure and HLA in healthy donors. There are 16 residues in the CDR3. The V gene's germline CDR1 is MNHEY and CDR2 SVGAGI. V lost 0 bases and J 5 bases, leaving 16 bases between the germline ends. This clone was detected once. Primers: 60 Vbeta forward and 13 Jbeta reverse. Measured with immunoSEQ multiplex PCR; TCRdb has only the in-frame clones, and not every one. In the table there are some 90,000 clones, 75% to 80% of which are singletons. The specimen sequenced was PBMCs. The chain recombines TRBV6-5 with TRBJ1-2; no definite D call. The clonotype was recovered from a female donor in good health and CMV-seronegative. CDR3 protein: CASSYSRGERAYGYTF. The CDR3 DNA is TGTGCCAGCAGTTACTCGAGAGGCGAGCGGGCATATGGCTACACCTTC.